Included here is one TCR beta chain sequence, with context. What it binds is unknown. This specimen belongs to a study of radiotherapy plus CTLA-4 blockade in lung cancer. Study-wide background: For 15% to 20% of patients, objective responses occurred, and approximately 31% had disease control. Regarding the study as a whole: Reports identified early blood T cell clone dynamics, with interferon-beta, as the best response predictor.

Chemo-refractory metastatic non-small-cell lung cancer patients received focal radiation with ipilimumab CTLA-4 blockade. The assay was immunoSEQ multiplex PCR, and TCRdb's table has in-frame clones only and misses some. The sample lists 35,000 to 40,000 clones, roughly 85% occurring once. Trimming shortened V by 0 bases and J by 8 bases, and 18 bases separated the two germline ends. In germline, CDR1 is SGHDT, CDR2 YYEEEE. The CDR3 covers 16 residues. The source material was peripheral blood, sampled from a patient treated with radiotherapy plus ipilimumab. This receptor was obtained from a human donor with non-small cell lung cancer whose response to radiotherapy plus ipilimumab could not be evaluated. This sequence joins TRBV5-6 and TRBJ2-1, with D unclear. CDR3 nucleotide sequence: TGTGCCAGCAGCTTGGGTGGAGTCCCCCAGTTGGATGAGCAGTTCTTC. This codes for CASSLGGVPQLDEQFF. Looking up the rest from reference TRBV5-6 and TRBJ2-1 gives the full variable domain: DAGVTQSPTHLIKTRGQQVTLRCSPKSGHDTVSWYQQALGQGPQFIFQYYEEEERQRGNFPDRFSGHQFPNYSSELNVNALLLGDSALYLCASSLGGVPQLDEQFFGPGTRLTVL.